The 9 T cell receptor beta chains reported below all come from one sample, sequenced in a study of tumor-infiltrating lymphocytes in primary liver carcinoma. From 500 ng of total RNA, TCR beta-specific cDNA was reverse-transcribed using a constant-region primer. Slightly modified ARM-PCR with three nested multiplex PCR rounds yielded TCR beta libraries. Forward primers for TRBV1-TRBV30 and a C-beta reverse primer served the first two PCR rounds, at roughly 10 cycles each. Via MiXCR, TCRdb re-called the multiplex PCR reads, giving one row per CDR3 protein. Of more than 45,000 distinct CDR3 sequences in the sample, about 70% were seen once. The study co-extracted DNA and RNA from around 18-30 mg of unsorted bulk tissue. The specimen sequenced was liver tumor tissue from sampling region 3. The sample's subset: tumor region T3, left-lateral pole. All receptors come from a man between 40 and 49 years old with primary liver carcinoma and hepatitis B virus infection.

Remarks on this clonotype: The conserved phenylalanine or tryptophan is not found at the CDR3 terminus, so this likely reflects a read error. The chain joins TRBV7-8 to TRBJ2-3, with 8 bases fitting TRBD2. Germline V gene sequence: CDR1 SGHVS, CDR2 FQNEAQ. The CDR3 runs to 13 residues. CDR3 amino acids: CASGVAGPDTQYL. The CDR3 DNA reads as TGTGCCAGCGGTGTAGCGGGACCAGATACACAGTATCTT.

This clonotype appeared once. This CDR3 fails to terminate in the conserved phenylalanine or tryptophan, so it likely reflects a read error. The DNA is left out, because the CDR3 cannot be placed on it with certainty; the CDR3 is given as TCRdb lists it. V usage is TRBV29-1 and J usage is TRBJ1-1; the table gives TRBD1 as D, unverified against the DNA. Germline V gene lookup returns CDR1 SQVTM and CDR2 ANQGSEA. The length of the CDR3 is 13 amino acids, counting both ends. CDR3 residues: CSVAQQANTEASL.

Details on this clonotype: At one boundary the junction diverges from the germline segment, which might be a read error. This CDR3 is CPSSLEALAGTGELFF. CDR3 in DNA: TGTCCCAGCAGCTTAGAGGCGCTGGCGGGAACCGGGGAGCTGTTTTTT. The rearrangement links TRBV11-2 to TRBJ2-2; a possible D gene is TRBD2 (6 bases). Germline CDR1 and CDR2: SGHAT and FQNNGV. The CDR3 consists of 16 residues.

As to this clonotype: The conserved phenylalanine or tryptophan normally closing the CDR3 is absent here, so this likely arose from a read error. The limits of the CDR3 on the DNA are not certain, so only TCRdb's listed CDR3 is given. The chain is built from TRBV11-2 and TRBJ2-5. The CDR3 is made up of 11 amino acids, end residues included. Per the germline V gene, CDR1 is SGHAT and CDR2 is FQNNGV. CDR3 sequence reads: CASSLEETQCL.

Comment on this clonotype: One end of the junction is discordant with germline, which a read error may explain. In DNA, the CDR3 is TGTGCCAGCAGATGGGGGACTAGCGGGATAACTACGTATAAGCGGTGCTTC. Translation gives CASRWGTSGITTYKRCF. V is TRBV6-1 and J is TRBJ2-7; 13 bases line up with TRBD2. CDR1 and CDR2 (germline): MNHNS, SASEGT. The CDR3 has 17 amino acids.

The rearrangement uses TRBV29-1 and TRBJ2-7, with D uncertain. Germline CDR1 SQVTM, CDR2 ANQGSEA. The CDR3 is 13 amino acids. The ends were cut back, 8 bases at V and 2 bases at J, with 16 bases in the middle. CDR3 bases: TGCAGCCCCGGAGTCCTCGGCACCTACGAGCAGTACTTC. This translates into CSPGVLGTYEQYF.

This clonotype counts as medium-sized. This sequence joins TRBV11-2 and TRBJ2-7; 8 bases fit TRBD1. Trimming removed 3 bases from V and 8 bases from J; junction bases left unmatched: 3. Germline CDR1 and CDR2: SGHAT and FQNNGV. The CDR3 spans 12 residues. DNA for the CDR3: TGTGCCAGCAGCTTTCTCAGGGGGCAGCAGTACTTC. It specifies CASSFLRGQQYF.

As to this clonotype: The junction departs from the called germline gene at one end, perhaps through a read error. The chain combines TRBV6-5 with TRBJ1-2; no clear D gene. Germline V gene lookup returns CDR1 MNHEY and CDR2 SVGAGI. The CDR3 extends over 12 amino acids. The CDR3: CASGRLFYCYTF. CDR3 coding DNA: TGTGCCAGCGGACGCCTGTTCTATTGCTACACCTTC.

The chain uses TRBV10-1 and TRBJ2-1; D possibly uses TRBD1 or TRBD2 (5 bases each). This CDR3 has 12 amino acids. V was shortened by 10 bases and J by 11 bases, with 18 bases between the two germline ends. CDR1 and CDR2 from the germline V gene are WNHNN and SYGVQD (reference sequence). The CDR3 DNA reads TGCGCCAATAGTGAATGGGGGAATAAGCAGTTCTTC. Amino acids: CANSEWGNKQFF.